The text below deals with one TCR beta chain. Its target is not known. These data come from a study of T-cell memory formation after mild COVID-19. Overall study context: The study found TCR clusters largely donor specific. Study-wide results and caveats: Second-wave clones reaching peak frequency on day 37 lacked confirmed SARS-CoV-2 specificity. CD8+ contracting clones occupied EMRA, while CD4+ ones occupied mainly CM and EM.

TCRdb reprocessed the 5' RACE reads with MiXCR, giving one entry per CDR3 protein. The sample contains 170,000 or so distinct CDR3 sequences, over 20% of which appear only once. V shed 1 base and J shed 5 bases, with 7 bases lying between them. The CDR3 contains 12 residues. The germline V gene encodes CDR1 SQVTM and CDR2 ANQGSEA. The chain links TRBV29-1 to TRBJ2-3; the D is unclear. Sequencing input: PBMCs or a T cell subset sorted from them (not recorded which). The clonotype comes from an adult woman who had mild COVID-19 (a few samples of this study predate the infection). Cell type and time point are not known. CDR3 in amino acids: CSVEGTEDTQYF. As DNA, the CDR3 is TGCAGCGTTGAAGGGACGGAAGATACGCAGTATTTT.